This TCR beta chain was sequenced during a study of PD-1 blockade in classical Hodgkin lymphoma. All patients experienced relapse after autologous stem cell transplantation, and brentuximab vedotin exposure was variable. Using magnetic negative selection, the CD4+ T cells were separated out of thawed PBMCs. TCRdb's table, derived via immunoSEQ multiplex PCR, lists solely in-frame clones and lacks some. The sample lists 25,000 to 30,000 clones; approximately 80% were seen once. V was pared by 4 bases and J by 5 bases, with 3 bases of the junction left unmatched. CDR3 length equals 13 residues. Germline-derived CDR1 and CDR2 are LNHDA and SQIVND (reference sequence).

The rearrangement uses TRBV19 and TRBJ2-7; 9 bases align to TRBD1. The sample consisted of CD4+ T cells from blood, taken at baseline. The receptor was isolated from a human donor with classical Hodgkin lymphoma. Here the CDR3 reads CASSRDRGDEQYF. CDR3 DNA: TGTGCCAGTAGTAGAGACAGGGGGGACGAGCAGTACTTC.